This record covers a single T cell receptor beta chain. Its antigen remains undetermined. No base-level quality is on record; no much larger clone is a single base apart. This specimen belongs to a study of control samples from healthy donors and cancer patients (dated by TCRdb to the early 2020s). Library method: the immunoSEQ multiplex PCR assay. The table was pulled from immuneACCESS by TCRdb, which kept in-frame rearrangements only. Such tables lose some clones; where checked, under half of the loss comes from unresolved V genes, and the rest has no known cause. Here the sample has over 50,000 clones; around 96% occur a single time. The ten top clones hold about 1% of the sample. Trimming removed 6 bases from V and 0 bases from J, leaving 6 bases between the germline ends. From the germline V gene, CDR1 is MNHEY and CDR2 is SVGAGI. Inclusive of the bounding cysteine and phenylalanine, the CDR3 is 14 residues long. Left in the record is the CDR3 DNA by itself, 42 bases read in frame from the first base.

The chain is made from TRBV6-5 and TRBJ1-6; a confident D gene designation cannot be given. This clonotype was sampled from a woman under 30 in good health. The sample comprised blood. In nucleotide form, the sequence is TGTGCCAGCAGGTCAAGCTCCTATAATTCACCCCTCCACTTT. The translation is CASRSSSYNSPLHF.